The subject of this entry is one T cell receptor beta chain. Its antigen is currently unknown. This entry is derived from a study of T cell responses to AZD1222 COVID-19 vaccine. Study results and limitations: An increase in Spike-specific TCR breadth and depth was observed after two AZD1222 doses.

CDR1 and CDR2 (germline): SGHKS, YYEKEE (reference sequence). Trimming shortened V by 2 bases and J by 3 bases, and 12 bases separated the two germline ends. This CDR3 has 15 residues. The analysis combined second doses at about 4 or about 12 weeks. Clones were read by immunoSEQ multiplex PCR, and TCRdb kept only the in-frame ones, dropping some. The data show fewer than 150,000 clones, with more than 70% seen just once and around 3.8% held by the top ten. Specimen: peripheral blood, collected 28 days after the second AZD1222 dose. The chain uses TRBV5-5 and TRBJ1-5; no reliable D call. The clonotype originates from an adult who received the AZD1222 COVID-19 vaccine. CDR3 loop: CASSFGGVYNQPQHF. The CDR3 region has the DNA TGTGCCAGCAGCTTCGGTGGGGTTTACAATCAGCCCCAGCATTTT. The full variable domain, with the rest looked up from reference TRBV5-5 and TRBJ1-5, is DAGVTQSPTHLIKTRGQQVTLRCSPISGHKSVSWYQQVLGQGPQFIFQYYEKEERGRGNFPDRFSARQFPNYSSELNVNALLLGDSALYLCASSFGGVYNQPQHFGDGTRLSIL.